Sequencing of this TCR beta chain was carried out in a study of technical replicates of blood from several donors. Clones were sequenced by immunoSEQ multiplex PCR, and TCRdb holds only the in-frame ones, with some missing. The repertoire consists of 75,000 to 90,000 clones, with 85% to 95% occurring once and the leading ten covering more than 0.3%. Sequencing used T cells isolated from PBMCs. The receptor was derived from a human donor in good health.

CDR3 nucleotides: TGCAGCGTCGCAGGGGGCTGGGACACTGAAGCTTTCTTT. As protein: CSVAGGWDTEAFF. The gene calls are TRBV29-1 and TRBJ1-1; 8 bases are shared with TRBD1. The junction had 6 bases not matched to a gene; V was cut back by 6 bases and J by 3 bases. The CDR3 runs to 13 residues. CDR1 is SQVTM, CDR2 ANQGSEA, per germline.